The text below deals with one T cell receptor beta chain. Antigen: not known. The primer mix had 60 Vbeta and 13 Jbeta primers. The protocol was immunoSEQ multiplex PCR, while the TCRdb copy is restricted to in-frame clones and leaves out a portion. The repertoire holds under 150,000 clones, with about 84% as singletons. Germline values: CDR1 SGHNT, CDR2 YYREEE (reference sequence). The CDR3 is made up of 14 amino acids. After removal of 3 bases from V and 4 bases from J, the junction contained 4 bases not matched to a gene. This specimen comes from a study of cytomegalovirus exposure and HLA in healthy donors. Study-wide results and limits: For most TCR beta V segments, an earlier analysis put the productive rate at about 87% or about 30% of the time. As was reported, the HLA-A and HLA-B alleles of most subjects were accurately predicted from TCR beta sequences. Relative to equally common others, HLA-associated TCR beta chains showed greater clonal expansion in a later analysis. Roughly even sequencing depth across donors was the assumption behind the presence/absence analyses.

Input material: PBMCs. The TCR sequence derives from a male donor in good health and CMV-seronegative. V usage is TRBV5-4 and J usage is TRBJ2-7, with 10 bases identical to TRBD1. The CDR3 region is CASSWGTGEYEQYF. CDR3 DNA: TGTGCCAGCAGCTGGGGGACAGGGGAATACGAGCAGTACTTC.